These 5 T cell receptor beta chains originate from one sample sequenced in a study of patients and donors after allogeneic stem cell transplantation. One entry per CDR3 protein results from TCRdb running MiXCR on the RT-PCR reads. The table records some 11,000 distinct CDR3 sequences, around 20% of them present only once. The sequenced sample was blood, either unsorted or a sorted T cell fraction (not recorded which). The receptors derive from a human donor who was either an allogeneic HSCT recipient or a stem cell or donor lymphocyte infusion donor (not recorded which). It is not recorded whose cells these are; they may come from a transplant donor.

The V gene is TRBV5-1, the J gene TRBJ2-5; D perhaps matches TRBD2 (5 bases). The germline CDR1 and CDR2 sequences are SGHRS and YFSETQ. CDR3 length equals 14 residues. Trimming left V 0 bases short and J 4 bases short, with 10 bases between. The CDR3 loop is CASSLVSGIETQYF. CDR3 bases: TGCGCCAGCAGCTTGGTATCGGGGATAGAGACCCAGTACTTC.

The sample holds a few counts of this clonotype. The genes are TRBV29-1 and TRBJ1-2; TRBD1 matches 8 bases. Germline V gene sequence: CDR1 SQVTM, CDR2 ANQGSEA. V was clipped by 3 bases and J by 8 bases; unmatched bases: 8. This CDR3 has 13 amino acids. CDR3 bases: TGCAGCGTTGACCGCTCGACAGGGGCCGGCTACACCTTC. Translation gives CSVDRSTGAGYTF. Supplemented by reference TRBV29-1 and TRBJ1-2, the full variable domain reads SAVISQKPSRDICQRGTSLTIQCQVDSQVTMMFWYRQQPGQSLTLIATANQGSEATYESGFVIDKFPISRPNLTFSTLTVSNMSPEDSSIYLCSVDRSTGAGYTFGSGTRLTVV.

V gene TRBV3-1 combines with J gene TRBJ1-4; D remains unclear. CDR3 length equals 14 residues. The germline V gene encodes CDR1 LGHDT and CDR2 YNNKEL (reference sequence). V lost 4 bases and J lost 8, with 14 bases in between. CDR3 in DNA: TGTGCCAGCAGCCCCAGAGGCGGTGGGGAAAAACTGTTTTTT. Its protein product is CASSPRGGGEKLFF.

Ten or more counts support this clonotype. The V gene is TRBV18, the J gene TRBJ2-5, with 8 bases lining up with TRBD1. Trimming at V came to 0 bases and at J to 1 base, leaving 4 bases not matched to a gene. Germline V lookup: CDR1 KGHSH, CDR2 LQKENI. The CDR3 is 16 amino acids. This CDR3 is CASSPPGQVLQETQYF. In nucleotides, the CDR3 is TGTGCCAGCTCACCACCGGGACAGGTTCTCCAAGAGACCCAGTACTTC.

The rearrangement uses TRBV20-1 and TRBJ1-3, with D uncertain. The CDR3 runs to 13 residues. The V gene's germline CDR1 is DFQATT and CDR2 SNEGSKA (reference sequence). V shed 3 bases and J shed 0 bases, with 6 bases lying between them. CDR3 DNA sequence: TGCAGTGCTAGGATACACTCTGGAAACACCATATATTTT. Protein sequence: CSARIHSGNTIYF.